Listed here is a single T cell receptor beta chain. The target antigen is unknown. This record belongs to a study of blood T cell dynamics during melanoma immunotherapy. Turning to the study itself: Metastatic melanoma patients received first-line pembrolizumab or nivolumab plus ipilimumab. Study-wide findings and caveats: Whether repertoire-driving clones were melanoma-specific could not be determined.

The junction had 7 bases not matched to a gene; V was cut back by 1 base and J by 11 bases. Germline loops: CDR1 SGHTA, CDR2 FQGNSA. This CDR3 spans 13 amino acids. TCRdb's table, derived via immunoSEQ multiplex PCR, lists solely in-frame clones and lacks some. Here the sample spans roughly 5,900 clones, 80% to 85% being singletons. Stated time point: week 3, after first cycle of checkpoint inhibitor. Samples come from before therapy and from week 3 after the first blockade cycle. No patient had earlier systemic cancer treatment, concurrent immunosuppressants, or another active cancer. The TCR comes from a human donor with melanoma. This chain connects TRBV7-2 to TRBJ2-7; 8 bases line up with TRBD2. The input for sequencing was blood, taken from a patient treated with checkpoint blockade. The CDR3 coding sequence is TGTGCCAGCAGCTTAGTTGGTCTAGCGGGCAAGTACTTC. Amino acids: CASSLVGLAGKYF.